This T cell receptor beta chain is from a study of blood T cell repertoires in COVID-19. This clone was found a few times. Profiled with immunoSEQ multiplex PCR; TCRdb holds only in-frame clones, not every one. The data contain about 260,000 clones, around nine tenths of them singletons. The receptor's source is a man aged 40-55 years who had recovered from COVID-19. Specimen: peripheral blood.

The CDR3 DNA reads TGTGCCACCAGCAGCCCAAGGGGGGGTAACTATGGCTACACCTTC. Its protein is CATSSPRGGNYGYTF. The chain couples TRBV15 to TRBJ1-2; D possibly corresponds to TRBD1 (6 bases). The CDR3 has 15 amino acids. Germline CDR1 reads LNHNV; CDR2 reads YYDKDF (reference sequence). The V end lost 3 bases, the J end lost 1 base, and 12 bases lay between the germline ends.